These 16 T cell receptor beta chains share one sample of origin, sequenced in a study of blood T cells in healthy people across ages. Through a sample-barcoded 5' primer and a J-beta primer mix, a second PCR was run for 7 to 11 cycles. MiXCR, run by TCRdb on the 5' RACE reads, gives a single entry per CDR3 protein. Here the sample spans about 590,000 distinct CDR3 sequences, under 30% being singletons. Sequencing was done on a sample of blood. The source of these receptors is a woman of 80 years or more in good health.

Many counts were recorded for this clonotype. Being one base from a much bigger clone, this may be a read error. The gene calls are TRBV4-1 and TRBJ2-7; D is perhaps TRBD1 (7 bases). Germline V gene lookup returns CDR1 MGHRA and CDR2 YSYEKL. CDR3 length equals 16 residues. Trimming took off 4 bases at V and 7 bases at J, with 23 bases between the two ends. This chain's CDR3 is CASSLPGGLGRNEQYF. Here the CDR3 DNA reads TGCGCCAGCAGCCTCCCAGGGGGACTCGGAAGGAATGAGCAGTACTTC.

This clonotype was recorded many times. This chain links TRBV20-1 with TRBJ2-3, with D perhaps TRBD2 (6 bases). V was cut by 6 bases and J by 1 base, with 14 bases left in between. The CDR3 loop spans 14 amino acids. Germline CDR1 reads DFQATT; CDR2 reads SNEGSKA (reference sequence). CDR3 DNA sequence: TGCAGTGCCCGAAGGAGGGGTCGCACAGATACGCAGTATTTT. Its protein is CSARRRGRTDTQYF.

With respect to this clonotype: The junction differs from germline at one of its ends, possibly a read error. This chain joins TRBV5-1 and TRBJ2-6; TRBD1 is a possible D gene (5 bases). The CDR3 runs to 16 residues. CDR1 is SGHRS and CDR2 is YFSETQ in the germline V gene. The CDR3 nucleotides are TGCGCCAGCAGCCCCCGTTCCTCGTCTGGGGCCAACGTCCGGACTTTC. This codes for CASSPRSSSGANVRTF.

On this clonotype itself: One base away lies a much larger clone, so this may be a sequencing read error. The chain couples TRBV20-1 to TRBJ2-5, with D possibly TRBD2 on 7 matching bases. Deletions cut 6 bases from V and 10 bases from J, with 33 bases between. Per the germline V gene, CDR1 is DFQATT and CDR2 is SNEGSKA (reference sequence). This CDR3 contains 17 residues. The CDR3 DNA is TGCAGTGCAGGGGGGGGCGGGCCGTTCCAGCGAGGTCAGATCCAGTACTTC. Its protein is CSAGGGGPFQRGQIQYF.

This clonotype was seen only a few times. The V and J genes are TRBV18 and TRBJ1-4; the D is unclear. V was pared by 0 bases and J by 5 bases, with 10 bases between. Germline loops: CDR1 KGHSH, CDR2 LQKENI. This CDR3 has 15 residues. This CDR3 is CASSPPPGRNEKLFF. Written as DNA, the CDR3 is TGTGCCAGCTCACCACCCCCGGGAAGGAATGAAAAACTGTTTTTT.

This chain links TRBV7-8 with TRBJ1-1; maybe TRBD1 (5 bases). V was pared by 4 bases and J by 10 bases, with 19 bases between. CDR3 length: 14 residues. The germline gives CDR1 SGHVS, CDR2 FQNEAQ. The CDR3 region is CASSCRDPSVVAFF. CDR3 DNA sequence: TGTGCCAGCAGCTGCCGGGACCCGTCGGTCGTAGCTTTCTTT.

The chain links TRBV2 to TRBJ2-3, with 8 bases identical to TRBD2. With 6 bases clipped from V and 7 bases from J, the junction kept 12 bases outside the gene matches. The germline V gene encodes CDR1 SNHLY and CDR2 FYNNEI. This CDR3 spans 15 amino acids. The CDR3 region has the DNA TGTGCCAGCAGGACGAGCGGGGGCCTACCGAATACGCAGTATTTT. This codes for CASRTSGGLPNTQYF.

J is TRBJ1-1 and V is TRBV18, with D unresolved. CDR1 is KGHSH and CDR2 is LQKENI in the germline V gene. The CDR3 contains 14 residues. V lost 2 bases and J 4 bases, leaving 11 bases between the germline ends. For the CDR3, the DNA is TGTGCCAGCTCACCAAGTGGGTTGGGCACTGAAGCTTTCTTT. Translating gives CASSPSGLGTEAFF.

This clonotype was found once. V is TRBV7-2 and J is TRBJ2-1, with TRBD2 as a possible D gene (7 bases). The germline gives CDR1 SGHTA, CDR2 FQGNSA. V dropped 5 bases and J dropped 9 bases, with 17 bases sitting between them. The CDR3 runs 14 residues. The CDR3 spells CASSLGASGGEQFF. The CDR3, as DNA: TGTGCCAGCAGCCTGGGGGCATCGGGAGGTGAGCAGTTCTTC.

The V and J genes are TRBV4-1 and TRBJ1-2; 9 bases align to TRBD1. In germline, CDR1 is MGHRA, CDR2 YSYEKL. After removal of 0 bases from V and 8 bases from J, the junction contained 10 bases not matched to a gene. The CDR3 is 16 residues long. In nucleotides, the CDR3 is TGCGCCAGCAGCCAAGACAACTGGGACAGGGCGGCCGGCTACACCTTC. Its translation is CASSQDNWDRAAGYTF.

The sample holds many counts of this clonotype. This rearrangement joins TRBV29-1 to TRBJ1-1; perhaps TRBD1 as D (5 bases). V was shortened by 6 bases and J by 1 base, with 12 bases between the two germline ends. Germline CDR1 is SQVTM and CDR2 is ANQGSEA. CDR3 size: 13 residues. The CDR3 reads CSVDFRENTEAFF. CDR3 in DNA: TGCAGCGTAGATTTCAGGGAGAACACTGAAGCTTTCTTT. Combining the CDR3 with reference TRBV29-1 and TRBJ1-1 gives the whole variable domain SAVISQKPSRDICQRGTSLTIQCQVDSQVTMMFWYRQQPGQSLTLIATANQGSEATYESGFVIDKFPISRPNLTFSTLTVSNMSPEDSSIYLCSVDFRENTEAFFGQGTRLTVV.

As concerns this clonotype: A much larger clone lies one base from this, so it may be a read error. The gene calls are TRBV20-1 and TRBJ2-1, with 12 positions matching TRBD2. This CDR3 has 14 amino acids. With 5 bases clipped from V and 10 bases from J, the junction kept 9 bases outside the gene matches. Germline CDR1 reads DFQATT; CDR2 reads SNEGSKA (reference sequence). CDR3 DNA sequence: TGCAGTGCTTTAACTAGCGGGAGGACCTACGAGCAGTTCTTC. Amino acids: CSALTSGRTYEQFF.

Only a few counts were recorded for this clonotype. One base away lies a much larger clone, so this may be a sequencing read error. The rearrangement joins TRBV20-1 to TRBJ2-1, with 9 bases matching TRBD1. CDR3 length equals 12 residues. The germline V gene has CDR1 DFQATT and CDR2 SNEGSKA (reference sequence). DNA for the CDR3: TGCACTGCTAACGACAGGGGGAATGAGCAGTTCTTC. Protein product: CTANDRGNEQFF.

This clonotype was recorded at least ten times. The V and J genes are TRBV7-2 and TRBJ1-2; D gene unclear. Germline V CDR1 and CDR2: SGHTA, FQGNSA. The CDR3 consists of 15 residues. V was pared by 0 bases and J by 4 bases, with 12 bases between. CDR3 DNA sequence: TGTGCCAGCAGCTTAGCAGACGCCCAGTCCTATGGCTACACCTTC. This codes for CASSLADAQSYGYTF.

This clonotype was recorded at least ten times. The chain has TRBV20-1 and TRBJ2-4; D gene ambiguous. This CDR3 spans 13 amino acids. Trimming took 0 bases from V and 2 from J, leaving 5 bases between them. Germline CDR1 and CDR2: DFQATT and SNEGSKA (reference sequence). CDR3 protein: CSARDSSKNIQYF. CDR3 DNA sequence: TGCAGTGCTAGAGACAGCTCCAAAAACATTCAGTACTTC.

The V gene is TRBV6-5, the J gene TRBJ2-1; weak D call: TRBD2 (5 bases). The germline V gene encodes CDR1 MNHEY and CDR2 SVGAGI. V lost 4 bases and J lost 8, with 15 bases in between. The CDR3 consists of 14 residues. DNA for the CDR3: TGTGCCAGCAGTTTCGAGAGGGCCGGGGATGAGCAGTTCTTC. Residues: CASSFERAGDEQFF.